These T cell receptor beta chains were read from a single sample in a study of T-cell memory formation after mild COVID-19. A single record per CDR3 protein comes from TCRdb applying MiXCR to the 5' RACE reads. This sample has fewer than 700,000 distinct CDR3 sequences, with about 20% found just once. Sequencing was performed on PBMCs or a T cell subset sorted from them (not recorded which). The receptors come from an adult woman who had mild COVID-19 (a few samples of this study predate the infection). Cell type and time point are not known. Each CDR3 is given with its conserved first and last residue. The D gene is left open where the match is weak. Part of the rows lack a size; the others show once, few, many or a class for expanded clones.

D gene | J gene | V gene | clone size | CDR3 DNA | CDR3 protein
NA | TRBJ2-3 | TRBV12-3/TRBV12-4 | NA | TGTGCCAGCAGTCTCTGGCGGGACGGGGATACGCAGTATTTT | CASSLWRDGDTQYF
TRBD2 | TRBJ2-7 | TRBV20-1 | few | TGCAGTGCTAGGGGGATGCGGGGGGGCGGTGAGCAGTACTTC | CSARGMRGGGEQYF
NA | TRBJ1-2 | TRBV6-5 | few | TGTGCCAGCAGCCCCGGATACAGTAACTATGGCTACACCTTC | CASSPGYSNYGYTF
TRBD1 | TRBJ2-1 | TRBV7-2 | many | TGTGCCAGCAGTTTTGTAAATTCCGGGACAGGCCCCTACAATGAGCAGTTCTTC | CASSFVNSGTGPYNEQFF
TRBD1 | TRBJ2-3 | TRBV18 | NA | TGTGCCAGCTCACGCGCTCCGGGACAGAGCTTAGATACGCAGTATTTT | CASSRAPGQSLDTQYF
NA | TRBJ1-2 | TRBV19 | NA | TGTGCCAGTAGTATCCCAGGGATAACCTCTTTGGACTACACCTTC | CASSIPGITSLDYTF
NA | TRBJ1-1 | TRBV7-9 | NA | TGTGCCAGCAGCTTCGGGTCCGGCGGAGCTTTCTTT | CASSFGSGGAFF
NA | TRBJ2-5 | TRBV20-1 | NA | TGCAGTGCTAGAGAGGAAGGAGAGACCCAGTACTTC | CSAREEGETQYF
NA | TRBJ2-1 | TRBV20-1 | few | TGCAGTGCCCCCCCCGCAGGGTATAGACACAATGAGCAGTTCTTC | CSAPPAGYRHNEQFF
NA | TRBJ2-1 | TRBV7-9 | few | TGTGCCAGCAGCTTTCGGGTGCGGGATGAGCAGTTCTTC | CASSFRVRDEQFF
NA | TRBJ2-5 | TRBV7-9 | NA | TGTGCCAGCAGCTTAGGATCAAACCTCCCAGAGACCCTGTACTTC | CASSLGSNLPETLYF
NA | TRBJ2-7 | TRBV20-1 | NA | TGCAGTGCTAGAGATGGGGGGCTGGGAAACGAGCAGTACTTC | CSARDGGLGNEQYF
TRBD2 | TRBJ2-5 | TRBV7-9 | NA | TGTGCCAGCAGCCCCCCTAGGCTAGCGGGCATCCAAGAGACCCAGTACTTC | CASSPPRLAGIQETQYF
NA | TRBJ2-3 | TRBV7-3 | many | TGTGCCAGCAGCTCAGGGTGGGCAGATACGCAGTATTTT | CASSSGWADTQYF
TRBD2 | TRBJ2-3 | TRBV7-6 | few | TGTGCCAGCAGCTCCAGACTAGCGGGAATTAGCACAGATACGCAGTATTTT | CASSSRLAGISTDTQYF
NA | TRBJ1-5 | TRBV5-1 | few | TGCGCCAGCAGCTTGGGCAGCAGCTCTAATCAGCCCCAGCATTTT | CASSLGSSSNQPQHF
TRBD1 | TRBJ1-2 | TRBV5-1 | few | TGCGCCAGCAGGGCCGGGACAGGGGCCAACTATGGCTACACCTTC | CASRAGTGANYGYTF
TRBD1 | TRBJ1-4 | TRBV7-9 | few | TGTGCCAGCAGCTCGCGGCGACAGGGGGCAACTAATGAAAAACTGTTTTTT | CASSSRRQGATNEKLFF
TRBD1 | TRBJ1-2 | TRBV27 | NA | TGTGCCAGCAGTTTATCGTCTCACAGGGGCCGGGGCTATGGCTACACCTTC | CASSLSSHRGRGYGYTF
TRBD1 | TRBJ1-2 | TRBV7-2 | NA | TGTGCCAGCGACAGCCGAGGGGGCGGATTATATGGCTACACCTTC | CASDSRGGGLYGYTF
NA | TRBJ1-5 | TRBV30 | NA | TGTGCCTGGACGGACGATAGCAATCAGCCCCAGCATTTT | CAWTDDSNQPQHF
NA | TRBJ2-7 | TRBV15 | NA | TGTGCCACCAGCAGAGATCTGTCAGGAGCCTACGAGCAGTACTTC | CATSRDLSGAYEQYF
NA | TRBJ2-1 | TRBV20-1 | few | TGCAGTGCTAGAGACCTTGGGGGAGGTGAGCAGTTCTTC | CSARDLGGGEQFF
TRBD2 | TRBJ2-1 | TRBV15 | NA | TGTGCCACCAGCGGGCTAGCGGGAGGCAATGAGCAGTTCTTC | CATSGLAGGNEQFF
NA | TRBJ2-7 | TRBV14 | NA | TGTGCCAGCAGCCCGACTAGAGCGTTCGAGCAGTACTTC | CASSPTRAFEQYF
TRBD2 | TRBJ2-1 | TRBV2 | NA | TGTGCCAGCAGTGGGGAGACTAGCGGGGGAGGGGAGTTCTTC | CASSGETSGGGEFF
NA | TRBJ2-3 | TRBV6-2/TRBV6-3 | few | TGTGCCAGCAGACGGGACTCAGGGTCGCAGTATTTT | CASRRDSGSQYF
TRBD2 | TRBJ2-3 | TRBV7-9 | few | TGTGCCAGCAGCTTAACCATGAGCGGGGGAATCGTAGATACGCAGTATTTT | CASSLTMSGGIVDTQYF
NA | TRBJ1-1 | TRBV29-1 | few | TGCAGCGTTAACCCGGTAGGACGAGCGAACACTGAAGCTTTCTTT | CSVNPVGRANTEAFF
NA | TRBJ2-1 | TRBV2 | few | TGTGCCAGCAGCCCAGAGGGGGGAAGCGAGCAGTTCTTC | CASSPEGGSEQFF
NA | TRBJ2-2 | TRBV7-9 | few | TGTGCCAGCAGCACTCCCGATAGGGGGTGGGACACCGGGGAGCTGTTTTTT | CASSTPDRGWDTGELFF